This T cell receptor (beta chain) was captured in a study of neurological immune-mediated disorders. TCRdb re-derived calls from the 5' RACE reads in MiXCR, one entry per CDR3 protein. The repertoire holds 78,000 or so distinct CDR3 sequences, with about 5.2% as singletons. The V gene lost 0 bases and the J gene lost 4 bases, with 6 bases spanning the gap. Germline loops: CDR1 SGHDN, CDR2 FVKESK. The CDR3 loop spans 13 amino acids. The chain employs TRBV14 and TRBJ1-2, with D hard to call. The specimen sequenced was PBMCs. This receptor was taken from a woman aged 25-40 years with multiple sclerosis. Here the CDR3 DNA reads TGTGCCAGCAGCCAAGACAGGAGCTATGGCTACACCTTC. As protein: CASSQDRSYGYTF.